The next 25 T cell receptor beta chains were all read from a single sample in a study of patients and donors after allogeneic stem cell transplantation. Using its own MiXCR run on the RT-PCR reads, TCRdb lists one record per CDR3 protein. The sample has about 110,000 distinct CDR3 sequences; approximately 35% are singletons. Specimen: blood, either unsorted or a sorted T cell fraction (not recorded which). Source of these receptors: a human donor who was either an allogeneic HSCT recipient or a stem cell or donor lymphocyte infusion donor (not recorded which). It is not recorded whose cells these are; they may come from a transplant donor.

In this sample, this clonotype turned up a few times. V is TRBV18 and J is TRBJ2-2; 12 nucleotides align to TRBD2. V dropped 3 bases and J dropped 1; count of bases not matched to a gene: 6. CDR3 size: 18 residues. CDR1 is KGHSH, CDR2 LQKENI, per germline. The CDR3 DNA follows: TGTGCCAGCTCACCGCCGGGACTAGCGGGCGTGAACACCGGGGAGCTGTTTTTT. This gives the protein CASSPPGLAGVNTGELFF.

In this sample, this clonotype turned up a few times. The rearrangement links TRBV5-5 to TRBJ1-4; D gene unclear. The CDR3 is 14 amino acids. CDR1 is SGHKS, CDR2 YYEKEE, per germline (reference sequence). The V end was cut by 4 bases, the J end by 8 bases, with 15 bases between. The CDR3 sequence is CASSTAGRREKLFF. Written as DNA, the CDR3 is TGTGCCAGCAGCACGGCCGGACGTAGGGAAAAACTGTTTTTT.

This clonotype was detected a few times. The rearrangement uses TRBV10-3 and TRBJ1-4; TRBD1 aligns across 7 bases. Germline loops: CDR1 ENHRY, CDR2 SYGVKD. With 10 bases clipped from V and 7 bases from J, the junction kept 9 bases outside the gene matches. This CDR3 region has 13 residues. DNA for the CDR3: TGTGCCACCAGGACAGGTCAGGGTGAAAAACTGTTTTTT. Translation gives CATRTGQGEKLFF.

The chain joins TRBV20-1 to TRBJ2-3, with D uncertain. The CDR3 totals 12 residues. The germline gives CDR1 DFQATT, CDR2 SNEGSKA (reference sequence). V was trimmed by 1 base and J by 7 bases, leaving 9 bases between them. CDR3 nucleotides: TGCAGTGCTAGAGGACTCGCCTATACGCAGTATTTT. Encoded protein: CSARGLAYTQYF.

CDR3 residues: CASSYSGRNTEAFF. The CDR3 DNA sequence: TGTGCCAGCAGTTACTCGGGCAGGAACACTGAAGCTTTCTTT. This chain connects TRBV6-5 to TRBJ1-1; no definite D call. Trimming pared 0 bases from V and 1 base from J, leaving 6 bases between. Germline V gives CDR1 MNHEY, CDR2 SVGAGI. This CDR3 is 14 amino acids long.

This clonotype was detected a few times. The chain employs TRBV12-3 or TRBV12-4 and TRBJ2-1; D is ambiguous. V was trimmed by 5 bases and J by 6 bases, leaving 8 bases between them. CDR3 length: 12 residues. The CDR3 bases are TGTGCCAGCAGTCCCAACAGCAATGAGCAGTTCTTC. This encodes CASSPNSNEQFF.

In its sample, this clonotype was seen a few times. The V call is TRBV28, the J call TRBJ1-2; 7 positions match TRBD1. V gave up 7 bases and J gave up 2 bases; unmatched junction bases: 4. Germline V gives CDR1 MDHEN, CDR2 SYDVKM. This CDR3 region has 13 residues. The CDR3 protein is CASKGRGNYGYTF. CDR3 nucleotides: TGTGCCAGCAAGGGCAGGGGGAACTATGGCTACACCTTC.

The chain recombines TRBV20-1 with TRBJ1-5, with a possible D match to TRBD1 (5 bases). This CDR3 has 16 amino acids. In germline, CDR1 is DFQATT, CDR2 SNEGSKA (reference sequence). V was cut by 0 bases and J by 0 bases, with 12 bases left in between. Here the CDR3 DNA reads TGCAGTGCTAGAGATCCTAAAGGGGCTAGCAATCAGCCCCAGCATTTT. This sequence encodes CSARDPKGASNQPQHF.

In this sample, this clonotype turned up a few times. Relative to the germline gene, one junction end is altered; a read error may explain this. The genes are TRBV5-1 and TRBJ2-7; 9 bases are shared with TRBD1. The CDR3 runs to 14 residues. Per germline, CDR1 SGHRS and CDR2 YFSETQ. In nucleotides, the CDR3 is TGCGCCAGCAGACCACGGACAGGGGCCTATGAGCAGTACTTC. This gives the protein CASRPRTGAYEQYF.

V usage is TRBV5-1 and J usage is TRBJ2-1; a weak D match, TRBD1 (5 bases). The CDR3 spans 15 residues. Trimming cost V 0 bases and J 6 bases, with 13 bases left between them. The germline V gene encodes CDR1 SGHRS and CDR2 YFSETQ. CDR3 sequence reads: CASSLGGRGSNEQFF. CDR3 nucleotide sequence: TGCGCCAGCAGCTTGGGTGGAAGGGGCTCCAATGAGCAGTTCTTC.

The chain couples TRBV6-5 to TRBJ1-6; weak D call: TRBD1 (5 bases). This CDR3 region has 13 residues. Germline CDR1 and CDR2: MNHEY and SVGAGI. Trimming shortened V by 9 bases and J by 6 bases, and 12 bases separated the two germline ends. The CDR3 DNA is TGTGCCAGTAGAGAGAGGGGTAATTCACCCCTCCACTTT. Its translation: CASRERGNSPLHF.

In the case of this clonotype: The junction does not match germline at one end; this may be a read error. V and J are TRBV27 and TRBJ2-7, with D unclear. The CDR3 runs to 13 residues. From germline, CDR1 is MNHEY and CDR2 SMNVEV (reference sequence). The CDR3 region has the DNA TGTGCCAGCAGTTTTGCCCCCCACTACGGGCAGTACTTC. Translated, it gives CASSFAPHYGQYF.

V is TRBV11-2 and J is TRBJ2-4; 11 nucleotides match TRBD2. The CDR3 is 15 residues long. After removal of 5 bases from V and 4 bases from J, the junction contained 4 bases not matched to a gene. In germline, CDR1 is SGHAT, CDR2 FQNNGV. DNA of the CDR3: TGTGCCAGCAGCCTGACTAGCGGGAATAAAAACATTCAGTACTTC. Residues: CASSLTSGNKNIQYF. The whole variable domain, filled in from reference TRBV11-2 and TRBJ2-4, reads EAGVAQSPRYKIIEKRQSVAFWCNPISGHATLYWYQQILGQGPKLLIQFQNNGVVDDSQLPKDRFSAERLKGVDSTLKIQPAKLEDSAVYLCASSLTSGNKNIQYFGAGTRLSVL.

V usage is TRBV24-1 and J usage is TRBJ2-3, with unresolved D. The CDR3 extends over 13 amino acids. CDR1 and CDR2 (germline): KGHDR, SFDVKD. V was pared by 3 bases and J by 6 bases, with 9 bases between. The CDR3 spells CATSDPRTDTQYF. CDR3 sequence (DNA): TGTGCCACCAGTGATCCTCGGACGGATACGCAGTATTTT.

There are a few counts of this clonotype. This chain links TRBV28 with TRBJ1-5; D uncertain. Germline values: CDR1 MDHEN, CDR2 SYDVKM. V was clipped by 2 bases and J by 4 bases, with 12 bases between them. This CDR3 spans 15 amino acids. DNA for the CDR3: TGTGCCAGCAGTTTAGGAGGTTTCAGAAATCAGCCCCAGCATTTT. Encoded protein: CASSLGGFRNQPQHF.

The chain combines TRBV12-3 or TRBV12-4 with TRBJ1-2; possibly TRBD1 for D (5 bases). Trimming shortened V by 6 bases and J by 2 bases, and 10 bases separated the two germline ends. This CDR3 spans 13 amino acids. CDR3 bases: TGTGCCAGCAGCCATGACAGCAACTATGGCTACACCTTC. It yields the protein CASSHDSNYGYTF.

The J gene is TRBJ1-4, the V gene TRBV27; D is undetermined. Trimming took 6 bases from V and 5 from J, leaving 13 bases between them. CDR3 length: 14 residues. The germline CDR1 and CDR2 sequences are MNHEY and SMNVEV (reference sequence). The CDR3 nucleotides read TGTGCCAGCAGCCTGGGGTGGGAGAATGAAAAACTGTTTTTT. Its translation: CASSLGWENEKLFF.

The chain is built from TRBV15 and TRBJ2-1, with TRBD2 matching 10 bases. The germline gives CDR1 LNHNV, CDR2 YYDKDF (reference sequence). The V gene end was trimmed by 5 bases and the J gene end by 8 bases; junction bases not matched to a gene: 18. This CDR3 is 18 amino acids long. CDR3 nucleotides: TGTGCCACCAGCGTCGAATCCGCCCTAGCGGGAGACGTTGATGAGCAGTTCTTC. Translation: CATSVESALAGDVDEQFF.

CDR3 DNA sequence: TGTGCCAGCAGCCAGTCGGACTGGACCTACAATGAGCAGTTCTTC. Its translation: CASSQSDWTYNEQFF. The chain joins TRBV14 to TRBJ2-1, with D perhaps TRBD2 (5 bases). CDR3 size: 15 residues. Germline loops: CDR1 SGHDN, CDR2 FVKESK. V shed 3 bases and J shed 2 bases, with 11 bases lying between them.

The chain employs TRBV5-1 and TRBJ2-7, with 10 nucleotides matching TRBD1. Germline values: CDR1 SGHRS, CDR2 YFSETQ. Trimming cost V 4 bases and J 5 bases; bases outside gene matches: 6. This CDR3 contains 14 residues. The CDR3 region is CASSRGQGRNEQYF. CDR3 DNA: TGCGCCAGCAGCAGGGGACAGGGGCGGAACGAGCAGTACTTC.

This clonotype occurred many times. This chain links TRBV6-5 with TRBJ1-2; perhaps TRBD1 as D (5 bases). Trimming shortened V by 5 bases and J by 5 bases, and 9 bases separated the two germline ends. Germline CDR1 reads MNHEY; CDR2 reads SVGAGI. The CDR3 spans 12 residues. Written as DNA, the CDR3 is TGTGCCAGCAGTAACGGGGGTTATGGCTACACCTTC. Translation: CASSNGGYGYTF.

There are a few counts of this clonotype. The chain combines TRBV7-9 with TRBJ1-2, with TRBD1 as a possible D gene (6 bases). This CDR3 region has 15 residues. The germline V gene has CDR1 SEHNR and CDR2 FQNEAQ (reference sequence). V lost 1 base and J 4 bases, leaving 13 bases between the germline ends. For the CDR3, the DNA is TGTGCCAGCAGCTTAGTATGGACAGAAGTCTATGGCTACACCTTC. Protein sequence: CASSLVWTEVYGYTF.

The chain combines TRBV29-1 with TRBJ1-2; D unresolved. The CDR3 runs to 13 residues. The germline V gene has CDR1 SQVTM and CDR2 ANQGSEA. Trimming shortened V by 3 bases and J by 4 bases, and 12 bases separated the two germline ends. CDR3 coding DNA: TGCAGCGTTGATGCCGGGATAGGCTATGGCTACACCTTC. Encoded protein: CSVDAGIGYGYTF.

The V call is TRBV10-3, the J call TRBJ1-2; D gene uncertain. CDR3 size: 13 residues. CDR1 and CDR2 from the germline V gene are ENHRY and SYGVKD. The V gene lost 0 bases and the J gene lost 8 bases, with 10 bases spanning the gap. CDR3 in DNA: TGTGCCATCAGTGAGTCGAGACAAGGGGGCTACACCTTC. This translates into CAISESRQGGYTF.

This chain uses TRBV20-1 with TRBJ2-1, with TRBD2 as a possible D gene (5 bases). V dropped 0 bases and J dropped 13 bases, with 10 bases sitting between them. This CDR3 spans 11 amino acids. Per the germline V gene, CDR1 is DFQATT and CDR2 is SNEGSKA (reference sequence). The CDR3 spells CSARDETTQFF. The CDR3 DNA reads as TGCAGTGCTAGAGATGAGACTACCCAGTTCTTC.